Listed here is a single TCR beta chain. Germline V CDR1 and CDR2: SGHTA, FQGTGA. V gave up 4 bases and J gave up 8 bases, with 12 bases separating them. This CDR3 contains 13 residues. This record belongs to a study of blood T cell repertoires in COVID-19. About the study: Nucleic acid was either cDNA or gDNA, and it came from T cells, B-cell-depleted T cells, or PBMCs.

Original handling: Estimates of nucleated cell counts were drawn from the amplification of reference gene primers. Generated by immunoSEQ multiplex PCR, the TCRdb table keeps only in-frame clones and is missing some. V, J and clone size reflect that table, while D and trimming were determined from the DNA. The sample contains under 400,000 clones, about nine tenths of which appear only once. This clonotype originated in a woman in her fifties or sixties with COVID-19, enrolled during active disease. The gene calls are TRBV7-3 and TRBJ1-5, with D possibly matching TRBD1 (6 bases). Sequenced input: peripheral blood. The CDR3 here is CASSYSGVKPQHF. The CDR3 DNA follows: TGTGCCAGCAGCTACTCAGGGGTGAAGCCCCAGCATTTT.